A selection of T cell receptor beta chains follows, all from one sample in a study of blood T cells in healthy people across ages. TCRdb re-called the 5' RACE reads with MiXCR, one entry per CDR3 protein. The sample lists fewer than 900,000 distinct CDR3 sequences; roughly two fifths were seen once. Input material: blood. These receptors originate from a woman aged 55-75 years in good health. CDR3s include the opening cysteine and the closing phenylalanine or tryptophan. A D gene is named only where the DNA matches it firmly. Size is omitted from some rows. Given values are once, few, many or a class for expanded clones.

>TRBJ2-1|TRBV4-1|NA|NA
CASSQEINEQFF
TGCGCCAGCAGCCAAGAGATAAATGAGCAGTTCTTC
>TRBJ2-1|TRBV7-2|NA|TRBD2
CASSWILAGEDEQFF
TGTGCCAGCAGCTGGATACTAGCGGGAGAGGATGAGCAGTTCTTC
>TRBJ2-5|TRBV9|NA|TRBD2
CASSLGTSGDGLVRETQYF
TGTGCCAGCAGCCTAGGGACTAGCGGGGACGGGCTTGTGCGAGAGACCCAGTACTTC
>TRBJ1-4|TRBV5-1|NA|TRBD1
CASSYNRGGEKLFF
TGCGCCAGCAGCTACAACAGGGGCGGTGAAAAACTGTTTTTT
>TRBJ2-7|TRBV7-2|many|NA
CASSLGFASWAEQYF
TGTGCCAGCAGCTTAGGGTTCGCGTCTTGGGCCGAGCAGTACTTC
>TRBJ2-1|TRBV7-2|once|NA
CASSLRWGPNNEQFF
TGTGCCAGCAGCTTACGGTGGGGGCCCAACAATGAGCAGTTCTTC
>TRBJ1-5|TRBV7-6|NA|NA
CASTVGDSNQPQHF
TGTGCCAGCACCGTCGGGGATAGCAATCAGCCCCAGCATTTT
>TRBJ2-1|TRBV7-3|NA|NA
CASSSRDAYNEQFF
TGTGCCAGCAGCTCCCGGGACGCTTACAATGAGCAGTTCTTC
>TRBJ2-5|TRBV3-1|once|NA
CASSFSGAQETQYF
TGTGCCAGCAGCTTTAGTGGGGCCCAAGAGACCCAGTACTTC
>TRBJ2-7|TRBV7-2|many|NA
CASSFDRREQYF
TGTGCCAGCAGCTTCGACAGGCGCGAGCAGTACTTC
>TRBJ1-5|TRBV30|NA|NA
CAWRGNSNQPQHF
TGTGCCTGGAGGGGCAATAGCAATCAGCCCCAGCATTTT
>TRBJ2-3|TRBV20-1|few|NA
CSVVGPSTDTQYF
TGCAGCGTAGTGGGACCTAGCACAGATACGCAGTATTTT
>TRBJ2-5|TRBV4-3|few|NA
CASSQGGASREQYF
TGCGCCAGCAGCCAAGGTGGGGCTAGCAGAGAGCAGTACTTC
>TRBJ2-1|TRBV20-1|few|TRBD2
CSATAGGRQNEQFF
TGCAGTGCAACGGCGGGGGGTAGACAAAATGAGCAGTTCTTC
>TRBJ1-1|TRBV28|NA|NA
CASSLSGAEAFF
TGTGCCAGCAGTTTATCCGGGGCTGAAGCTTTCTTT
>TRBJ2-1|TRBV27|few|TRBD2
CASSRTSGNGDEQFF
TGTGCCAGCAGCCGGACTAGCGGGAATGGCGATGAGCAGTTCTTC
>TRBJ2-5|TRBV11-2|few|NA
CASSLRLQETQYF
TGTGCCAGCAGCTTAAGACTCCAAGAGACCCAGTACTTC
>TRBJ1-1|TRBV6-5|once|TRBD1
CASSKGQVFTEAFF
TGTGCCAGCAGTAAGGGACAGGTCTTTACTGAAGCTTTCTTT
>TRBJ2-3|TRBV4-1|few|TRBD1
CASSPIGDRTDTQYF
TGCGCCAGCAGCCCCATAGGGGACAGGACAGATACGCAGTATTTT
>TRBJ2-7|TRBV7-9|NA|TRBD2
CASSLTSGGRGEQYF
TGTGCCAGCAGCTTGACTTCGGGGGGTCGGGGCGAGCAGTACTTC
>TRBJ2-5|TRBV13|NA|NA
CASSQGILTRTQYF
TGTGCCAGCAGCCAGGGGATTCTTACCAGGACCCAGTACTTC
>TRBJ2-4|TRBV11-2|NA|NA
CASSLERRGAQQVDIQYF
TGTGCCAGCAGCTTAGAGAGGAGGGGGGCCCAACAAGTAGACATTCAGTACTTC
>TRBJ2-1|TRBV6-5|few|TRBD1
CASSYSGTGGNEQFF
TGTGCCAGCAGTTACTCCGGGACAGGGGGCAATGAGCAGTTCTTC
>TRBJ1-2|TRBV7-2|NA|NA
CASSFSPSRGYTF
TGTGCCAGCAGCTTTTCCCCGAGTCGTGGCTACACCTTC
>TRBJ2-5|TRBV25-1|NA|TRBD1
CASSPVPGTAPKTQYF
TGTGCCAGCAGTCCAGTGCCTGGGACAGCCCCAAAGACCCAGTACTTC
>TRBJ2-3|TRBV5-1|NA|NA
CASSLGSSDTQYF
TGCGCCAGCAGCTTGGGCTCTTCAGATACGCAGTATTTT
>TRBJ2-1|TRBV7-2|NA|TRBD1
CASSLDGTGTYEQFF
TGTGCCAGCAGCTTAGATGGGACAGGGACCTATGAGCAGTTCTTC
>TRBJ2-7|TRBV29-1|few|TRBD2
CSAGTTLVNEQYF
TGCAGCGCCGGGACTACCTTAGTCAATGAGCAGTACTTC
>TRBJ2-7|TRBV28|NA|NA
CASSLWDGYEQYF
TGTGCCAGCAGTTTATGGGACGGCTACGAGCAGTACTTC
>TRBJ1-5|TRBV18|NA|NA
CASSPDAQGIQPQHF
TGTGCCAGCTCACCAGACGCCCAGGGTATTCAGCCCCAGCATTTT
>TRBJ2-2|TRBV10-2|NA|TRBD2
CASSGTSGGTGELFF
TGCGCCAGCAGCGGGACTAGCGGGGGGACCGGGGAGCTGTTTTTT
>TRBJ2-5|TRBV20-1|NA|TRBD2
CSARTSGKGETQYF
TGCAGTGCTAGGACTAGCGGGAAAGGGGAGACCCAGTACTTC
>TRBJ1-2|TRBV7-8|NA|NA
CASSLVSLGYGYTF
TGTGCCAGCAGCTTAGTCTCCTTGGGCTATGGCTACACCTTC
>TRBJ2-5|TRBV3-1|few|NA
CASSQAGHRRETQYF
TGTGCCAGCAGCCAAGCGGGGCATCGGAGAGAGACCCAGTACTTC
>TRBJ1-4|TRBV10-3|NA|NA
CAIGDRHEKLFF
TGTGCCATCGGGGACCGACATGAAAAACTGTTTTTT
>TRBJ2-3|TRBV10-3|NA|TRBD2
CAISDHAGVADTQYF
TGTGCCATCAGTGACCACGCGGGGGTAGCCGATACGCAGTATTTT
>TRBJ1-4|TRBV12-3/TRBV12-4|NA|TRBD1
CASSGRTGWGEKLFF
TGTGCCAGCAGTGGCCGGACAGGATGGGGTGAAAAACTGTTTTTT
>TRBJ2-2|TRBV11-2|NA|TRBD1
CASSPPGTGGFGELFF
TGTGCCAGCAGCCCACCCGGGACAGGGGGCTTCGGGGAGCTGTTTTTT
>TRBJ2-7|TRBV20-1|once|NA
CSAALFGGNNEQYF
TGCAGTGCTGCACTTTTTGGGGGGAACAATGAGCAGTACTTC
>TRBJ2-3|TRBV20-1|few|NA
CSASLSGYLPDTQYF
TGCAGTGCTAGCCTCAGCGGGTATCTTCCAGATACGCAGTATTTT
>TRBJ1-2|TRBV6-2/TRBV6-3|NA|TRBD1
CASSTSTGWYGYTF
TGTGCCAGCAGTACCTCGACAGGGTGGTATGGCTACACCTTC
>TRBJ1-6|TRBV5-5|NA|NA
CASSLVDRGEYSPLHF
TGTGCCAGCAGCTTGGTGGACAGAGGGGAATATTCACCCCTCCACTTT
>TRBJ2-1|TRBV7-2|many|TRBD2
CASTYGGTSGAKQFF
TGTGCCAGCACGTATGGGGGGACTAGCGGGGCCAAGCAGTTCTTC
>TRBJ2-7|TRBV12-3/TRBV12-4|NA|NA
CANSLGLGSEQYF
TGTGCCAACTCTTTGGGGCTAGGTAGCGAGCAGTACTTC